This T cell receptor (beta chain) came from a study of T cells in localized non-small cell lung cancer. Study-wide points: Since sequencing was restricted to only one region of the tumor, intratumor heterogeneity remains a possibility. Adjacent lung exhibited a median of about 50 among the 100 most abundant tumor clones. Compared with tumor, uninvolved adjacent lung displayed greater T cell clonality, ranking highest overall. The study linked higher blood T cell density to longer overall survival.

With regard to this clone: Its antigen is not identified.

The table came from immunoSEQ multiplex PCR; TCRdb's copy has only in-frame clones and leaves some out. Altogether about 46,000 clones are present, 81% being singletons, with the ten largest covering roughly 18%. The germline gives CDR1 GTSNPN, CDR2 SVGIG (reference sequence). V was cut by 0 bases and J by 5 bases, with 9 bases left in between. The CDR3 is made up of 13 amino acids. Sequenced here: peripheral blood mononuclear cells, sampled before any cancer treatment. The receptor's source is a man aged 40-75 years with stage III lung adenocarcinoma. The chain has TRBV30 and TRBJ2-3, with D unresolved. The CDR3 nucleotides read TGTGCCTGGAGTGTCGGCGGAATAGATACGCAGTATTTT. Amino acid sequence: CAWSVGGIDTQYF.